The rows below give T cell receptor beta chains drawn from one sample of a study of metastatic and nonmetastatic thyroid tumors. TCRdb reprocessed the PCR reads via MiXCR. The sample yields roughly 29,000 clones, under 25% seen once. The sample taken for sequencing was blood. These receptors all come from a female donor with papillary thyroid cancer or a benign thyroid nodule (not recorded which). Some clones in this sample may be carry-over from other donors' samples. CDR3s include the opening cysteine and the closing phenylalanine or tryptophan. D genes are given only for firm matches. Size is omitted from some rows. Given values are once, few, many or a class for expanded clones.

D | J | size | V | CDR3 | DNA
- | TRBJ1-2 | - | TRBV28 | CASSTTRRRNYGYTF | TGTGCCAGCAGCACAACCAGGAGGAGGAACTATGGCTACACCTTC
- | TRBJ1-6 | many | TRBV5-5 | CASSPGSSYNSPLHF | TGTGCCAGCAGCCCCGGGAGCTCCTATAATTCACCCCTCCACTTT
- | TRBJ2-1 | many | TRBV12-3/TRBV12-4 | CASSLLWAEQFF | TGTGCCAGCAGTTTATTGTGGGCTGAGCAGTTCTTC
TRBD2 | TRBJ2-2 | many | TRBV7-3 | CASSDTSGSRTGELFF | TGTGCCAGCAGCGATACTAGCGGGAGTCGTACCGGGGAGCTGTTTTTT
- | TRBJ2-7 | many | TRBV19 | CASSTEIGEQYF | TGTGCCAGTAGTACAGAAATAGGCGAGCAGTACTTC
- | TRBJ2-1 | medium-sized | TRBV27 | CASALGASRNEQFF | TGTGCCAGCGCCCTTGGGGCTAGCAGGAATGAGCAGTTCTTC
- | TRBJ2-5 | many | TRBV20-1 | CSASSDQETQYF | TGCAGTGCTAGCTCCGACCAAGAGACCCAGTACTTC
- | TRBJ2-1 | - | TRBV6-2/TRBV6-3 | CASSYGGSLYNEQFF | TGTGCCAGCAGTTATGGAGGTTCACTCTACAATGAGCAGTTCTTC
- | TRBJ1-1 | - | TRBV11-2 | CASSLDQAHTEAFF | TGTGCCAGCAGCTTAGATCAAGCTCACACTGAAGCTTTCTTT
TRBD1 | TRBJ1-1 | few | TRBV3-1 | CASSQEGSGGAGTEAFF | TGTGCCAGCAGCCAAGAAGGCTCAGGGGGCGCGGGCACTGAAGCTTTCTTT
- | TRBJ2-2 | few | TRBV15 | CATSSMAGDTGELFF | TGTGCCACCAGCAGTATGGCAGGAGACACCGGGGAGCTGTTTTTT
TRBD1 | TRBJ2-1 | - | TRBV19 | CASSRGQAVYNEQFF | TGTGCCAGTAGTCGTGGACAGGCGGTGTACAATGAGCAGTTCTTC
TRBD2 | TRBJ2-7 | - | TRBV28 | CASIPHDPSGRAGEQYF | TGTGCCAGCATTCCCCACGATCCTAGCGGGAGGGCCGGCGAGCAGTACTTC
- | TRBJ2-1 | - | TRBV11-1 | CASSPPGIGSYNEQFF | TGTGCCAGCAGCCCACCCGGGATCGGTTCCTACAATGAGCAGTTCTTC
TRBD1 | TRBJ2-7 | few | TRBV5-6 | CASSRDRGSIHEQYF | TGTGCCAGCAGCCGAGACAGGGGAAGCATCCACGAGCAGTACTTC
- | TRBJ2-1 | many | TRBV5-1 | CASSLEVTGNNEQFF | TGCGCCAGCAGCTTGGAGGTAACCGGGAACAATGAGCAGTTCTTC
- | TRBJ1-5 | many | TRBV6-1 | CASSERVNQPQHF | TGTGCCAGCAGTGAGCGGGTGAATCAGCCCCAGCATTTT
- | TRBJ1-2 | few | TRBV19 | CASSMGAGDTYGYTF | TGTGCCAGTAGTATGGGGGCAGGGGACACCTATGGCTACACCTTC
TRBD1 | TRBJ2-7 | many | TRBV10-3 | CAISPQGLGEQYF | TGTGCCATCTCCCCACAGGGGTTGGGAGAGCAGTACTTC
TRBD2 | TRBJ2-7 | - | TRBV6-2/TRBV6-3 | CARSWEGAYEQYF | TGTGCCCGCAGTTGGGAGGGAGCCTACGAGCAGTACTTC
- | TRBJ2-7 | - | TRBV28 | CAGGGGAYEQYF | TGTGCCGGGGGTGGGGGTGCGTACGAGCAGTACTTC
TRBD2 | TRBJ2-7 | many | TRBV4-2 | CASSQGSSGRSSYEQYF | TGTGCCAGCAGCCAAGGGTCTAGCGGGAGGTCGTCCTACGAGCAGTACTTC
TRBD2 | TRBJ2-1 | few | TRBV20-1 | CSAELAENPYNEQFF | TGCAGTGCTGAACTAGCGGAAAACCCCTACAATGAGCAGTTCTTC
TRBD1 | TRBJ2-2 | - | TRBV20-1 | CSARGGDRGIAGELFF | TGCAGTGCTAGAGGGGGAGACAGGGGGATAGCCGGGGAGCTGTTTTTT
- | TRBJ1-3 | many | TRBV5-1 | CASSLGQSGNTIYF | TGCGCCAGCAGCTTGGGTCAATCTGGAAACACCATATATTTT
TRBD1 | TRBJ2-7 | - | TRBV5-5 | CASTLQGAYYEQYF | TGTGCCAGCACCTTACAGGGGGCCTACTACGAGCAGTACTTC
- | TRBJ2-6 | - | TRBV6-1 | CASSASGANVLTF | TGTGCCAGCAGCGCCTCTGGTGCCAACGTCCTGACTTTC
- | TRBJ2-1 | - | TRBV5-6 | CASSRKTTLIEGEQFF | TGTGCCAGCAGCCGAAAGACCACCCTAATCGAGGGCGAGCAGTTCTTC
- | TRBJ2-4 | many | TRBV29-1 | CSVEGQGTSVYF | TGCAGCGTTGAGGGCCAGGGTACGTCGGTGTACTTC
- | TRBJ1-6 | - | TRBV5-1 | CASSLVSVNNSPLHF | TGCGCCAGCAGCTTGGTGTCCGTTAATAATTCACCCCTCCACTTT
- | TRBJ1-1 | many | TRBV24-1 | CATSDFTNTEAFF | TGTGCCACCAGTGATTTTACGAACACTGAAGCTTTCTTT
- | TRBJ1-6 | - | TRBV18 | CASSPETGNNSPLHF | TGTGCCAGCTCACCAGAGACAGGCAATAATTCACCCCTCCACTTT
TRBD2 | TRBJ2-2 | - | TRBV4-2 | CASSRGEASGRADTGELFF | TGTGCCAGCAGCCGCGGGGAGGCTAGCGGGAGGGCAGACACCGGGGAGCTGTTTTTT
- | TRBJ1-1 | many | TRBV6-1 | CASLQGIPVLINTEAFF | TGTGCCAGCCTCCAGGGTATCCCCGTCCTCATCAACACTGAAGCTTTCTTT
- | TRBJ2-1 | - | TRBV7-2 | CASSGNNEQFF | TGTGCCAGCAGCGGAAACAATGAGCAGTTCTTC
TRBD1 | TRBJ1-6 | few | TRBV3-1 | CASSQAMGRTGRHSPLHF | TGTGCCAGCAGCCAAGCCATGGGGAGGACAGGGCGCCATTCACCCCTCCACTTT
TRBD2 | TRBJ2-1 | medium-sized | TRBV6-1 | CASSRELAGGYNEQFF | TGTGCCAGCAGTAGGGAACTAGCGGGAGGGTACAATGAGCAGTTCTTC
- | TRBJ1-2 | - | TRBV20-1 | CSARRADSAYCYTF | TGCAGTGCTAGAAGAGCAGATTCCGCCTATTGCTACACGTTC
- | TRBJ2-3 | - | TRBV4-2 | CASSQDLGGGSTDTQYF | TGTGCCAGCAGCCAAGATCTTGGAGGCGGTAGCACAGATACGCAGTATTTT
TRBD2 | TRBJ2-4 | few | TRBV28 | CASMSGTSALQYF | TGTGCCAGCATGTCTGGGACTAGCGCCCTTCAGTACTTC